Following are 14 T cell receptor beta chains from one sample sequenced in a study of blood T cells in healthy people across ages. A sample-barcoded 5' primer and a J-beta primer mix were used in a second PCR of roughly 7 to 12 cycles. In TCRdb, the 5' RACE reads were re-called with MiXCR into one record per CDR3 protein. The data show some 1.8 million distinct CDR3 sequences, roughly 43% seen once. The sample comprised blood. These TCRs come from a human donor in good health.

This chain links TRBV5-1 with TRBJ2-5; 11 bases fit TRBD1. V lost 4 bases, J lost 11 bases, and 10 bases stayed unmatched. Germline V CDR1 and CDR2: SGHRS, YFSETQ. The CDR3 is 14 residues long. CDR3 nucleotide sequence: TGCGCCAGCAGCCCAGGACAGGGGGCGCGTGAGCAGTACTTC. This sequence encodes CASSPGQGAREQYF. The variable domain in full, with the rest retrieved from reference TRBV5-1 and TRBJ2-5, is KAGVTQTPRYLIKTRGQQVTLSCSPISGHRSVSWYQQTPGQGLQFLFEYFSETQRNKGNFPGRFSGRQFSNSRSEMNVSTLELGDSALYLCASSPGQGAREQYFGPGTRLLVL.

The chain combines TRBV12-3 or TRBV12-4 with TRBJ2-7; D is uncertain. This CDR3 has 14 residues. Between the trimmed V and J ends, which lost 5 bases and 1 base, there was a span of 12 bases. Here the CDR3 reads CASSVGRVSYEQYF. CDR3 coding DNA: TGTGCCAGCAGTGTAGGCAGAGTTTCCTACGAGCAGTACTTC.

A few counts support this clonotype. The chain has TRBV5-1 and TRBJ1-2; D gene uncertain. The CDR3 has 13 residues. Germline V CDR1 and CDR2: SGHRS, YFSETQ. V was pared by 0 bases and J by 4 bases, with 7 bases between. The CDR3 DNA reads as TGCGCCAGCAGCTTGGATTACAGCTATGGCTACACCTTC. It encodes CASSLDYSYGYTF.

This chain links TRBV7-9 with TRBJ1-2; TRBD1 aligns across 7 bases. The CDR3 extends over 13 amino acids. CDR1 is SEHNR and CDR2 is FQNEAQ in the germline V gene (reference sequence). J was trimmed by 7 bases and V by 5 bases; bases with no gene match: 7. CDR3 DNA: TGTGCCAGCAGCCCGGACAGGATCGGTGGCTACACCTTC. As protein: CASSPDRIGGYTF.

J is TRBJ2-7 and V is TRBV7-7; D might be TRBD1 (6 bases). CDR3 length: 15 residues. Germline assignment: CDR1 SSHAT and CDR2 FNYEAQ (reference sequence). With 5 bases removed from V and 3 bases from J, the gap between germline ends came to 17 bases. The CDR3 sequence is CASSPAAGAVYEQYF. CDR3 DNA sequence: TGTGCCAGCAGCCCAGCGGCAGGGGCTGTCTACGAGCAGTACTTC.

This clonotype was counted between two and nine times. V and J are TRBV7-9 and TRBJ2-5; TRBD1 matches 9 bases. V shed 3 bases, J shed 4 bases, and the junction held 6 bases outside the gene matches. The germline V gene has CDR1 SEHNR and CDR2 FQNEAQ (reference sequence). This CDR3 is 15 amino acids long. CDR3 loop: CASSLGQGRIETQYF. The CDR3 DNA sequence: TGTGCCAGCAGCTTGGGACAGGGCCGGATAGAGACCCAGTACTTC.

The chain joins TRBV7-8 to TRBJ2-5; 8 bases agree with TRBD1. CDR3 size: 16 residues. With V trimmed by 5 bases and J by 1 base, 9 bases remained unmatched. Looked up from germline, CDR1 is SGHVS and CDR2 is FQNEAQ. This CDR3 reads CASSARDRFFQETQYF. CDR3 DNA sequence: TGTGCCAGCAGCGCAAGGGACAGGTTTTTCCAAGAGACCCAGTACTTC. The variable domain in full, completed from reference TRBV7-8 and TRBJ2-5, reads GAGVSQSPRYKVAKRGQDVALRCDPISGHVSLFWYQQALGQGPEFLTYFQNEAQLDKSGLPSDRFFAERPEGSVSTLKIQRTQQEDSAVYLCASSARDRFFQETQYFGPGTRLLVL.

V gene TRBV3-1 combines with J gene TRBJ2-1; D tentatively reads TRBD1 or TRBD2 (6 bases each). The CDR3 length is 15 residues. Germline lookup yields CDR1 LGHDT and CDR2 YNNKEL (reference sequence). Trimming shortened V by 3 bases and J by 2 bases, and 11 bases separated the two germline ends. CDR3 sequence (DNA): TGTGCCAGCAGCCAGGAAGGGGGGCCCTACAATGAGCAGTTCTTC. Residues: CASSQEGGPYNEQFF.

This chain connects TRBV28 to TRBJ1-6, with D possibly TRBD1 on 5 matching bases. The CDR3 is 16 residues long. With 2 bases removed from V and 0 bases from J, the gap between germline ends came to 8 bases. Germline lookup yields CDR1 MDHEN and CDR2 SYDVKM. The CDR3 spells CASSLDSSSYNSPLHF. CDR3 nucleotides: TGTGCCAGCAGTTTAGACAGCAGCTCCTATAATTCACCCCTCCACTTT.

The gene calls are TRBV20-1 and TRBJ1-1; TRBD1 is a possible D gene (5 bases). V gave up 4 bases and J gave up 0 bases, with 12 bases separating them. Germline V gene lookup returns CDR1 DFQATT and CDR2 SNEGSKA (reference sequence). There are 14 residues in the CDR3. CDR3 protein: CSAKPGPLNTEAFF. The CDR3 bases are TGCAGTGCTAAACCGGGACCTTTGAACACTGAAGCTTTCTTT.

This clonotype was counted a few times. The CDR3 loop reads CASSLSGSSWETQYF. As DNA, the CDR3 is TGTGCCAGCAGTTTAAGTGGCTCTAGTTGGGAGACCCAGTACTTC. The chain recombines TRBV27 with TRBJ2-5, with D unclear. V lost 2 bases and J lost 5, with 15 bases in between. Germline-derived CDR1 and CDR2 are MNHEY and SMNVEV (reference sequence). The CDR3 extends over 15 amino acids.

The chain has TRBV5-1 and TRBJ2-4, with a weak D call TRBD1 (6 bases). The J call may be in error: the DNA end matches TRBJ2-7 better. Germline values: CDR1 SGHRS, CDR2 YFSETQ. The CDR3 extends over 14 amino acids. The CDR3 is CASSWVQGIDEQYF. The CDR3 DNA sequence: TGCGCCAGCAGCTGGGTCCAGGGGATCGACGAGCAGTACTTC.

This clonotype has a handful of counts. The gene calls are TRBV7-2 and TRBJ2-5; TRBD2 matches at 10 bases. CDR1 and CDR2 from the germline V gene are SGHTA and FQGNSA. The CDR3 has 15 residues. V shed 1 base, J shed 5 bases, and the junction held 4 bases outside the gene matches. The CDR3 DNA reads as TGTGCCAGCAGCTTAGAGCGGGGGGGACGGGAGACCCAGTACTTC. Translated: CASSLERGGRETQYF. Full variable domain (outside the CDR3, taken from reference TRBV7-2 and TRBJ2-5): GAGVSQSPSNKVTEKGKDVELRCDPISGHTALYWYRQSLGQGLEFLIYFQGNSAPDKSGLPSDRFSAERTGGSVSTLTIQRTQQEDSAVYLCASSLERGGRETQYFGPGTRLLVL.

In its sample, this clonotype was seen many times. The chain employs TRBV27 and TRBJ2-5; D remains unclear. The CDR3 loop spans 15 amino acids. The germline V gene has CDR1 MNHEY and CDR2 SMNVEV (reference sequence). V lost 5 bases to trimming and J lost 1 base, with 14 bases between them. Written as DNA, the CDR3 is TGTGCCAGCAGTGAAAACGGACCGATCCAAGAGACCCAGTACTTC. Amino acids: CASSENGPIQETQYF.